This TCR beta chain derives from a study of blood T cells in healthy people across ages. A second PCR of about 6 to 12 cycles used a sample-barcoded 5' primer and a J-beta primer mix. In TCRdb, the 5' RACE reads were re-called with MiXCR into one record per CDR3 protein. The sample has some 1.5 million distinct CDR3 sequences, roughly 27% seen once. No fewer than 6.5 million PBMCs went into each sample. Study observations and caveats: PBMC samples, being unsorted, prevented any conclusive comparison of naive and antigen-experienced cells.

Germline-derived CDR1 and CDR2 are MNHEY and SMNVEV (reference sequence). The CDR3 is made up of 17 amino acids. J was trimmed by 3 bases and V by 3 bases; bases with no gene match: 11. In its sample, this clonotype was seen a few times. Its antigen is as yet unknown. The gene calls are TRBV27 and TRBJ2-3, with 8 bases fitting TRBD2. The TCR was taken from a woman between 25 and 40 years old in good health. Sequencing input: blood. Here the CDR3 DNA reads TGTGCCAGCAGTTTTCGGCTACTAGCGGCTCTTACAGATACGCAGTATTTT. Translated, it gives CASSFRLLAALTDTQYF.